What follows are 30 T cell receptor beta chains derived from one specimen sequenced in a study of blood T cell repertoires in COVID-19. This table comes from immunoSEQ multiplex PCR, and its TCRdb copy is limited to in-frame clones, with some not included. The table shows about 34,000 clones, with approximately 80% occurring only once. The sequencing input was peripheral blood. The receptors shown here come from a human donor in a cohort sampled during active COVID-19.

By sample share, this clone is medium-sized. J is TRBJ1-1 and V is TRBV7-2; 9 bases align to TRBD1. Germline CDR1 is SGHTA and CDR2 is FQGNSA. V was clipped by 1 base and J by 4 bases; unmatched bases: 4. The CDR3 has 15 residues. CDR3 bases: TGTGCCAGCAGCTTAGTCCGGACAGGGGTCACTGAAGCTTTCTTT. Translation: CASSLVRTGVTEAFF.

This chain connects TRBV12-3 or TRBV12-4 to TRBJ2-3; 8 nucleotides line up with TRBD2. The trim removed 7 bases at V and 1 base at J, leaving 1 base unmatched. There are 13 residues in the CDR3. This chain's CDR3 is CASKAGGTDTQYF. CDR3 coding DNA: TGTGCCAGCAAAGCGGGGGGCACAGATACGCAGTATTTT.

The table lists this clone with a count of one. J is TRBJ1-1 and V is TRBV6-2 or TRBV6-3; D might be TRBD1 (6 bases). V lost 6 bases and J 4 bases, leaving 15 bases between the germline ends. The germline gives CDR1 MNHEY, CDR2 SVGEGT. This CDR3 region has 14 residues. CDR3 bases: TGTGCCAGCAGCCTCACTACAGGGATCACTGAAGCTTTCTTT. Encoded protein: CASSLTTGITEAFF.

The rearrangement uses TRBV19 and TRBJ2-7; a possible D gene is TRBD2 (5 bases). This CDR3 spans 13 amino acids. V gave up 6 bases and J gave up 3 bases, with 12 bases separating them. From germline, CDR1 is LNHDA and CDR2 SQIVND (reference sequence). The CDR3 coding sequence is TGTGCCAGTAGGAACAGCGGAAGCTACGAGCAGTACTTC. This gives the protein CASRNSGSYEQYF.

The V and J genes are TRBV7-8 and TRBJ2-2; the D is unclear. The germline V gene has CDR1 SGHVS and CDR2 FQNEAQ. V was shortened by 5 bases and J by 2 bases, with 15 bases between the two germline ends. This CDR3 is 16 amino acids long. CDR3 DNA sequence: TGTGCCAGCAGCCTGTTACCGGGTGTTAACACCGGGGAGCTGTTTTTT. Protein sequence: CASSLLPGVNTGELFF.

The chain is built from TRBV7-6 and TRBJ2-5; 9 bases map to TRBD2. This CDR3 is 14 amino acids long. Germline values: CDR1 SGHVS, CDR2 FNYEAQ. J gave up 3 bases and V 5 bases, and 4 bases lay outside the gene matches. CDR3 DNA: TGTGCCAGCAGCCAAGCGGGGGGAAAAGAGACCCAGTACTTC. It encodes CASSQAGGKETQYF.

This chain links TRBV7-2 with TRBJ2-1; no definite D call. Trimming took off 1 base at V and 3 bases at J, with 4 bases between the two ends. CDR1 is SGHTA and CDR2 is FQGNSA in the germline V gene. The CDR3 sequence is 13 residues long. Here the CDR3 DNA reads TGTGCCAGCAGCTTAGGTTACTACAATGAGCAGTTCTTC. This gives the protein CASSLGYYNEQFF.

The chain recombines TRBV29-1 with TRBJ2-1; the match to TRBD2 covers 10 bases. Germline V gene sequence: CDR1 SQVTM, CDR2 ANQGSEA. This CDR3 spans 11 amino acids. V lost 1 base to trimming and J lost 15 bases; unmatched junction nucleotides: 3. CDR3 protein: CSVEVLAGWFF. CDR3 in DNA: TGCAGCGTTGAAGTACTAGCGGGATGGTTCTTC.

This clone has only a few counts. The rearrangement links TRBV27 to TRBJ2-7, with unresolved D. This CDR3 has 13 residues. The V end was cut by 5 bases, the J end by 6 bases, with 14 bases between. Per the germline V gene, CDR1 is MNHEY and CDR2 is SMNVEV (reference sequence). This CDR3 reads CASSPSRYSEQYF. The CDR3 nucleotides read TGTGCCAGCAGTCCCTCCCGCTACAGCGAGCAGTACTTC.

The rearrangement links TRBV6-5 to TRBJ1-1; D gene ambiguous. The germline V gene has CDR1 MNHEY and CDR2 SVGAGI. The CDR3 covers 14 residues. The ends were cut back, 8 bases at V and 5 bases at J, with 18 bases in the middle. In DNA form, the CDR3 reads TGTGCCAGCTCGACTGCCCCTGCGTGGACTGAAGCTTTCTTT. This encodes CASSTAPAWTEAFF.

The chain is built from TRBV3-1 (or the pseudogene TRBV3-2) and TRBJ1-5, with D hard to call. Trimming took off 0 bases at V and 6 bases at J, with 9 bases between the two ends. From germline, CDR1 is LGHDT and CDR2 YNNKEL (reference sequence). The CDR3 consists of 14 residues. The CDR3 nucleotides are TGTGCCAGCAGCCAAGATCCTATAGTTCAGCCCCAGCATTTT. Translation: CASSQDPIVQPQHF.

The chain joins TRBV10-3 to TRBJ2-7, with 9 bases fitting TRBD2. CDR3 length: 15 residues. V lost 0 bases to trimming and J lost 2 bases; unmatched junction nucleotides: 2. Germline CDR1 reads ENHRY; CDR2 reads SYGVKD. Written as DNA, the CDR3 is TGTGCCATCAGTGAGTCAGCGGGGGGACCCTACGAGCAGTACTTC. This translates into CAISESAGGPYEQYF.

This chain links TRBV5-1 with TRBJ2-5; 7 bases align to TRBD1. Germline values: CDR1 SGHRS, CDR2 YFSETQ. CDR3 size: 13 residues. V lost 4 bases and J lost 5; bases outside the gene matches: 5. CDR3 amino acids: CASSPGQVETQYF. In DNA form, the CDR3 reads TGCGCCAGCAGCCCTGGACAGGTGGAGACCCAGTACTTC.

The chain combines TRBV7-2 with TRBJ1-1; D possibly corresponds to TRBD1 (6 bases). The length of the CDR3 is 15 residues. Germline values: CDR1 SGHTA, CDR2 FQGNSA. Deletions cut 4 bases from V and 5 bases from J, with 17 bases between. CDR3 in DNA: TGTGCCAGCAGCTCGCGAGTAAGCACAGGGACTGAAGCTTTCTTT. Protein sequence: CASSSRVSTGTEAFF. Combining the CDR3 with reference TRBV7-2 and TRBJ1-1 gives the whole variable domain GAGVSQSPSNKVTEKGKDVELRCDPISGHTALYWYRQSLGQGLEFLIYFQGNSAPDKSGLPSDRFSAERTGGSVSTLTIQRTQQEDSAVYLCASSSRVSTGTEAFFGQGTRLTVV.

The gene calls are TRBV4-2 and TRBJ2-7; 7 bases map to TRBD1. Germline CDR1 LGHNA, CDR2 YNFKEQ. J gave up 2 bases and V 10 bases, and 8 bases lay outside the gene matches. The CDR3 length is 13 residues. The CDR3 spells CATRGQETYEQYF. The CDR3 DNA reads TGTGCCACCCGAGGACAGGAAACCTACGAGCAGTACTTC.

The gene calls are TRBV11-2 and TRBJ2-7, with TRBD2 matching 11 bases. The ends lost 5 bases at V and 2 bases at J; junction bases unmatched: 8. Germline loops: CDR1 SGHAT, CDR2 FQNNGV. The CDR3 covers 16 residues. The CDR3 coding sequence is TGTGCCAGCAGCACCAGGACTAGCGGGCGTACCTACGAGCAGTACTTC. It encodes CASSTRTSGRTYEQYF.

This clone has a handful of counts. The chain uses TRBV7-3 and TRBJ1-2; TRBD1 matches at 9 bases. CDR1 and CDR2 from the germline V gene are SGHTA and FQGTGA. The CDR3 loop spans 15 amino acids. The junction had 12 bases not matched to a gene; V was cut back by 5 bases and J by 8 bases. CDR3 coding DNA: TGTGCCAGCAGCGCCACCGGGACAGGGCAGAGGGGCTACACCTTC. This gives the protein CASSATGTGQRGYTF. Using reference TRBV7-3 and TRBJ1-2 for the parts outside the CDR3, the full variable domain is GAGVSQTPSNKVTEKGKYVELRCDPISGHTALYWYRQSLGQGPEFLIYFQGTGAADDSGLPNDRFFAVRPEGSVSTLKIQRTERGDSAVYLCASSATGTGQRGYTFGSGTRLTVV.

This clone was counted only a few times. The chain links TRBV5-6 to TRBJ2-7; 8 bases agree with TRBD2. Losses at the gene ends were 0 bases for V and 0 bases for J; bases not matched to a gene: 2. The CDR3 sequence is 15 residues long. Germline V CDR1 and CDR2: SGHDT, YYEEEE. CDR3 region: CASSLGLASSYEQYF. The DNA of the CDR3 is TGTGCCAGCAGCTTGGGACTAGCGAGCTCCTACGAGCAGTACTTC.

The rearrangement joins TRBV3-1 (or the pseudogene TRBV3-2) to TRBJ2-7; 11 bases fit TRBD2. V was pared by 6 bases and J by 5 bases, with 12 bases of the junction left unmatched. From germline, CDR1 is LGHDT and CDR2 YNNKEL (reference sequence). CDR3 length: 16 amino acids. CDR3 nucleotide sequence: TGTGCCAGCAGGCGTTCACTAGCGGGAGTTGTCAACGAGCAGTACTTC. Protein product: CASRRSLAGVVNEQYF.

The V gene is TRBV7-2, the J gene TRBJ1-2; no clear D gene. The CDR3 has 15 amino acids. Trimming pared 0 bases from V and 6 bases from J, leaving 14 bases between. In germline, CDR1 is SGHTA, CDR2 FQGNSA. Here the CDR3 DNA reads TGTGCCAGCAGCTTAGCCCCCACCAGGAGGGATGGCTACACCTTC. Translation gives CASSLAPTRRDGYTF.

The rearrangement joins TRBV28 to TRBJ1-5; the D is unclear. The germline V and J ends were trimmed by 5 bases and 4 bases, with 15 bases remaining between them. The CDR3 spans 15 residues. The germline V gene encodes CDR1 MDHEN and CDR2 SYDVKM. Here the CDR3 reads CASSTGRIVNQPQHF. CDR3 bases: TGTGCCAGCAGTACTGGCAGGATAGTTAATCAGCCCCAGCATTTT.

This sequence joins TRBV27 and TRBJ1-2; 8 bases agree with TRBD1. The germline V gene encodes CDR1 MNHEY and CDR2 SMNVEV (reference sequence). The J segment lost 2 bases and the V segment lost 5 bases, leaving 4 bases of the junction unmatched. The CDR3 sequence is 14 residues long. CDR3 DNA sequence: TGTGCCAGCAGTCCCCGGACAGGGAACTATGGCTACACCTTC. This codes for CASSPRTGNYGYTF.

This clone was seen just once. The chain couples TRBV5-1 to TRBJ2-1; no clear D gene. This CDR3 is 18 amino acids long. From germline, CDR1 is SGHRS and CDR2 YFSETQ. With 0 bases removed from V and 4 bases from J, the gap between germline ends came to 20 bases. The DNA of the CDR3 is TGCGCCAGCAGCTTGGGCAGTGTCCTCCTCACACCATACAATGAGCAGTTCTTC. It encodes CASSLGSVLLTPYNEQFF.

The rearrangement uses TRBV6-5 and TRBJ1-2, with D perhaps matching TRBD1 (6 bases). Germline values: CDR1 MNHEY, CDR2 SVGAGI. Trimming left V 6 bases short and J 4 bases short, with 12 bases between. This CDR3 comprises 13 residues. The CDR3 loop is CASSSGTPYGYTF. The CDR3 DNA follows: TGTGCCAGCAGCAGCGGGACACCCTATGGCTACACCTTC.

The chain has TRBV7-2 and TRBJ2-3, with D perhaps TRBD2 (7 bases). Trimming removed 4 bases from V and 2 bases from J, with 10 bases in between. This CDR3 is built from 14 residues. Germline CDR1 and CDR2: SGHTA and FQGNSA. The CDR3 sequence is CASSSRGATDTQYF. The CDR3 DNA sequence: TGTGCCAGCAGCTCTCGGGGGGCCACAGATACGCAGTATTTT.

This clone was recorded only once. The V call is TRBV7-9, the J call TRBJ2-1; tentatively, D is TRBD2 (6 bases). Germline V gene sequence: CDR1 SEHNR, CDR2 FQNEAQ (reference sequence). Trimming stripped 6 bases from V and 5 bases from J, with 17 bases between. This CDR3 region has 15 residues. The CDR3 region is CASRGGWAANNEQFF. The CDR3 DNA reads as TGTGCCAGCAGGGGGGGATGGGCGGCTAACAATGAGCAGTTCTTC.

The rearrangement uses TRBV5-1 and TRBJ2-5; 7 bases match TRBD1. The J segment lost 2 bases and the V segment lost 0 bases, leaving 7 bases of the junction unmatched. The CDR3 contains 16 residues. Germline CDR1 and CDR2: SGHRS and YFSETQ. CDR3 coding DNA: TGCGCCAGCAGCTTGGGCGCCGGGACAGCTCAAGAGACCCAGTACTTC. Translation: CASSLGAGTAQETQYF.

The chain recombines TRBV5-1 with TRBJ1-1; the match to TRBD1 covers 7 bases. This CDR3 has 18 amino acids. Unmatched junction bases numbered 12, after V lost 0 bases and J lost 1 base. The germline gives CDR1 SGHRS, CDR2 YFSETQ. This CDR3 reads CASSLGGLHRGTNTEAFF. CDR3 nucleotide sequence: TGCGCCAGCAGCTTGGGTGGGTTACACAGGGGTACGAACACTGAAGCTTTCTTT. Full variable domain (missing parts from reference TRBV5-1 and TRBJ1-1): KAGVTQTPRYLIKTRGQQVTLSCSPISGHRSVSWYQQTPGQGLQFLFEYFSETQRNKGNFPGRFSGRQFSNSRSEMNVSTLELGDSALYLCASSLGGLHRGTNTEAFFGQGTRLTVV.

In this sample, this clone turned up once. The chain carries TRBV7-2 and TRBJ1-4; perhaps TRBD1 as D (5 bases). Trimming shortened V by 5 bases and J by 5 bases, and 15 bases separated the two germline ends. The CDR3 has 15 residues. In germline, CDR1 is SGHTA, CDR2 FQGNSA. The CDR3 DNA is TGTGCCAGCAGCCCAGGGCCGGCAGGGAATGAAAAACTGTTTTTT. Encoded protein: CASSPGPAGNEKLFF.

This clone was observed a handful of times. J is TRBJ1-5 and V is TRBV6-5; maybe TRBD1 (6 bases). Deletions cut 2 bases from V and 5 bases from J, with 13 bases between. Germline V gene data show CDR1 as MNHEY and CDR2 as SVGAGI. The CDR3 length is 15 residues. As DNA, the CDR3 is TGTGCCAGCAGTTACACCACAGGGAGTGATCAGCCCCAGCATTTT. This translates into CASSYTTGSDQPQHF.